What follows are 28 T cell receptor beta chains derived from one specimen sequenced in a study of blood T cell repertoires in COVID-19. TCRdb keeps only in-frame clones here, not all; method: immunoSEQ multiplex PCR. The sample holds under 250,000 clones, about four fifths seen once. Specimen: peripheral blood. The receptor source for this set is a woman aged 18-29 years with acute or convalescent COVID-19.

The chain couples TRBV4-3 to TRBJ1-4; D is perhaps TRBD1 (5 bases). Trimming removed 0 bases at V and 3 bases at J, with 11 bases between. CDR3 length: 16 amino acids. From germline, CDR1 is LGHNA and CDR2 YSLEER. The CDR3 nucleotides read TGCGCCAGCAGCCAAGATTGGGGGGATGCTAATGAAAAACTGTTTTTT. The encoded protein is CASSQDWGDANEKLFF.

J is TRBJ2-7 and V is TRBV3-1 (or the pseudogene TRBV3-2); 8 nucleotides align to TRBD2. CDR1 and CDR2 (germline): LGHDT, YNNKEL (reference sequence). V was pared by 3 bases and J by 2 bases, with 9 bases of the junction left unmatched. This CDR3 comprises 16 residues. CDR3 sequence (DNA): TGTGCCAGCAGCCACTTGGCCGGGACTAGGCCCTACGAGCAGTACTTC. It is translated as CASSHLAGTRPYEQYF.

This rearrangement joins TRBV5-1 to TRBJ2-1; D remains unclear. This CDR3 is 15 amino acids long. Germline loops: CDR1 SGHRS, CDR2 YFSETQ. The germline V and J ends were trimmed by 0 bases and 6 bases, with 13 bases remaining between them. This CDR3 is CASSLESQNVNEQFF. The CDR3, as DNA: TGCGCCAGCAGCTTGGAGTCACAGAACGTCAATGAGCAGTTCTTC. The entire variable domain, with the rest obtained from reference TRBV5-1 and TRBJ2-1, is as follows: KAGVTQTPRYLIKTRGQQVTLSCSPISGHRSVSWYQQTPGQGLQFLFEYFSETQRNKGNFPGRFSGRQFSNSRSEMNVSTLELGDSALYLCASSLESQNVNEQFFGPGTRLTVL.

This sequence joins TRBV19 and TRBJ1-4, with a possible D match to TRBD1 (5 bases). V dropped 10 bases and J dropped 2 bases, with 11 bases sitting between them. The CDR3 totals 13 residues. Germline CDR1 LNHDA, CDR2 SQIVND (reference sequence). This CDR3 is CATCRATNEKLFF. CDR3 DNA: TGTGCCACCTGCAGGGCCACTAATGAAAAACTGTTTTTT.

The chain links TRBV6-2 or TRBV6-3 to TRBJ2-7; the match to TRBD1 covers 7 bases. After removal of 4 bases from V and 8 bases from J, the junction contained 5 bases not matched to a gene. Germline CDR1 and CDR2: MNHEY and SVGEGT. The CDR3 covers 12 residues. The CDR3 DNA sequence: TGTGCCAGCAGTTCCACAGGGGTGCAGCAGTACTTC. Its translation is CASSSTGVQQYF.

The V call is TRBV6-6, the J call TRBJ1-2; a possible D gene is TRBD1 (6 bases). V was shortened by 2 bases and J by 6 bases, with 10 bases between the two germline ends. The V gene's germline CDR1 is MNHNY and CDR2 SVGAGI (reference sequence). The CDR3 is 13 residues long. The DNA for the CDR3 is TGTGCCAGCAGTTACGCTGAGGGGGATGGCTACACCTTC. Encoded protein: CASSYAEGDGYTF.

The chain uses TRBV5-4 and TRBJ2-6; TRBD2 agrees at 13 bases. CDR3 length: 17 residues. V lost 3 bases, J lost 2 bases, and 2 bases stayed unmatched. The germline gives CDR1 SGHNT, CDR2 YYREEE (reference sequence). CDR3 sequence: CASSSGLAGAGANVLTF. In DNA form, the CDR3 reads TGTGCCAGCAGCTCCGGACTAGCGGGAGCTGGGGCCAACGTCCTGACTTTC.

The chain carries TRBV6-5 and TRBJ2-3; 9 bases map to TRBD1. Germline CDR1 reads MNHEY; CDR2 reads SVGAGI. V was clipped by 6 bases and J by 9 bases; unmatched bases: 13. The CDR3 spans 15 residues. The CDR3 loop is CASRNTGQGRDTQYF. The CDR3, as DNA: TGTGCCAGCAGAAACACCGGACAGGGGAGGGACACGCAGTATTTT.

The CDR3 nucleotides are TGTGCCAGTTGGACAGTTTCGTATGGCTACACCTTC. Translation gives CASWTVSYGYTF. The gene calls are TRBV28 and TRBJ1-2; TRBD1 is a possible D gene (6 bases). This CDR3 is built from 12 residues. Germline CDR1 reads MDHEN; CDR2 reads SYDVKM. V dropped 9 bases and J dropped 5 bases, with 13 bases sitting between them.

The CDR3 sequence is CASSPRDTSGTLANEQFF. The CDR3 DNA is TGTGCCAGCAGTCCAAGAGATACAAGCGGAACTTTAGCGAATGAGCAGTTCTTC. The J gene is TRBJ2-1, the V gene TRBV28; a weak D match, TRBD2 (5 bases). Trimming took 5 bases from V and 7 from J, leaving 27 bases between them. The CDR3 spans 18 residues. In germline, CDR1 is MDHEN, CDR2 SYDVKM.

This clone was observed a single time. The rearrangement joins TRBV7-2 to TRBJ2-3; 9 bases line up with TRBD1. Losses at the gene ends were 2 bases for V and 2 bases for J; bases not matched to a gene: 11. The CDR3 totals 18 residues. Germline-derived CDR1 and CDR2 are SGHTA and FQGNSA. In nucleotides, the CDR3 is TGTGCCAGCAGCTTACCCGAGACAGGGGGTACACTCACAGATACGCAGTATTTT. Protein sequence: CASSLPETGGTLTDTQYF.

The V gene is TRBV5-1, the J gene TRBJ2-2; D perhaps matches TRBD2 (6 bases). The ends were cut back, 9 bases at V and 6 bases at J, with 15 bases in the middle. Germline loops: CDR1 SGHRS, CDR2 YFSETQ. This CDR3 is built from 13 residues. In DNA, the CDR3 is TGCGCCACCCAGAGACTAGGGGCCGGGGAGCTGTTTTTT. It encodes CATQRLGAGELFF.

V is TRBV6-5 and J is TRBJ2-3, with 8 bases aligning to TRBD1. Per germline, CDR1 MNHEY and CDR2 SVGAGI. V lost 7 bases and J lost 3; bases outside the gene matches: 6. CDR3 length: 14 amino acids. The CDR3, as DNA: TGTGCCAGCAAAGTTCAGGGGGCAACAGATACGCAGTATTTT. It yields the protein CASKVQGATDTQYF.

A few counts support this clone. The J gene is TRBJ1-4, the V gene TRBV5-4, with a possible D match to TRBD1 (5 bases). Germline assignment: CDR1 SGHNT and CDR2 YYREEE (reference sequence). The V and J ends lost 1 base and 4 bases respectively, with 11 bases between them. This CDR3 comprises 15 residues. CDR3 loop: CASSLSTALNEKLFF. The CDR3 nucleotides read TGTGCCAGCAGCTTGTCGACAGCCCTTAATGAAAAACTGTTTTTT. Variable domain in full (rest from reference TRBV5-4 and TRBJ1-4): ETGVTQSPTHLIKTRGQQVTLRCSSQSGHNTVSWYQQALGQGPQFIFQYYREEENGRGNFPPRFSGLQFPNYSSELNVNALELDDSALYLCASSLSTALNEKLFFGSGTQLSVL.

The chain employs TRBV1 and TRBJ1-5; the table assigns TRBD1, which was not confirmed against the DNA. TRBV1 is labeled a pseudogene. The CDR3 consists of 21 residues. In DNA form, the CDR3 reads TGCACCAGCAGCTTAACTCCGGGACAGGGCAATTACAGTGTCCTCGGTCAGCCCCAGCATTTT. It translates to CTSSLTPGQGNYSVLGQPQHF.

The CDR3 protein is CASSLETAYEQYF. In DNA form, the CDR3 reads TGTGCCAGCAGCTTAGAAACAGCCTACGAGCAGTACTTC. V gene TRBV7-9 combines with J gene TRBJ2-7, with D unresolved. The CDR3 has 13 residues. Trimming shortened V by 1 base and J by 2 bases, and 6 bases separated the two germline ends. Germline values: CDR1 SEHNR, CDR2 FQNEAQ (reference sequence).

The chain carries TRBV1 and TRBJ1-5; TRBD1, as called in the table, went unchecked against the DNA. TRBV1 is designated a pseudogene. The CDR3 has 19 amino acids. CDR3 sequence: CTSSQVLSSTGQLNQPQHF. The CDR3 DNA reads as TGCACCAGCAGCCAAGTCTTATCTTCTACGGGACAGCTTAATCAGCCCCAGCATTTT.

This clone occurred a few times. The genes are TRBV7-2 and TRBJ1-2; D may be TRBD1 (5 bases). The V end lost 1 base, the J end lost 4 bases, and 10 bases lay between the germline ends. The CDR3 is made up of 14 amino acids. Germline assignment: CDR1 SGHTA and CDR2 FQGNSA. The CDR3 region has the DNA TGTGCCAGCAGCTTAGAGGTGACAGCCTATGGCTACACCTTC. Translating it yields CASSLEVTAYGYTF.

This clone was seen only once. This chain links TRBV7-2 with TRBJ2-2; 12 positions match TRBD2. V trimming: 7 bases; J trimming: 1 base; junction bases outside the gene matches: 7. Germline V lookup: CDR1 SGHTA, CDR2 FQGNSA. CDR3 length equals 17 residues. CDR3 amino acids: CASTGRGLAGNTGELFF. The CDR3 bases are TGTGCCAGCACCGGCAGGGGACTAGCGGGGAACACCGGGGAGCTGTTTTTT.

The gene calls are TRBV3-1 (or the pseudogene TRBV3-2) and TRBJ2-7, with TRBD2 matching over 10 bases. The CDR3 length is 15 residues. Germline CDR1 reads LGHDT; CDR2 reads YNNKEL (reference sequence). With V trimmed by 2 bases and J by 9 bases, 10 bases remained unmatched. CDR3 nucleotides: TGTGCCAGCAGCCAATTTTCACTAGCGGGAAAGGTGCAGTACTTC. Its translation is CASSQFSLAGKVQYF.

J is TRBJ2-7 and V is TRBV3-1 (or the pseudogene TRBV3-2); D ambiguous. The CDR3 covers 12 residues. Germline CDR1 reads LGHDT; CDR2 reads YNNKEL (reference sequence). V gave up 4 bases and J gave up 0 bases, with 4 bases separating them. The CDR3 protein is CASSPSSYEQYF. The CDR3 DNA sequence: TGTGCCAGCAGCCCGAGCTCCTACGAGCAGTACTTC.

The V call is TRBV29-1, the J call TRBJ2-3, with 10 nucleotides matching TRBD2. There are 16 residues in the CDR3. Germline lookup yields CDR1 SQVTM and CDR2 ANQGSEA. The V segment lost 7 bases and the J segment 2 bases; nucleotides outside the gene matches: 12. CDR3 bases: TGCAGCGCCAGCGGTCGGCTAGCGGGAGCCACAGATACGCAGTATTTT. The encoded protein is CSASGRLAGATDTQYF.

V usage is TRBV10-2 and J usage is TRBJ1-5; D is unresolved. The germline CDR1 and CDR2 sequences are WSHSY and SAAADI. V was shortened by 2 bases and J by 3 bases, with 8 bases between the two germline ends. The CDR3 totals 14 residues. The CDR3 loop is CASSEGRSNQPQHF. DNA for the CDR3: TGCGCCAGCAGTGAGGGCAGGTCCAATCAGCCCCAGCATTTT.

The chain links TRBV27 to TRBJ2-1, with unresolved D. Deletions cut 0 bases from V and 5 bases from J, with 11 bases between. Germline V gene data show CDR1 as MNHEY and CDR2 as SMNVEV (reference sequence). The CDR3 spans 15 residues. Written as DNA, the CDR3 is TGTGCCAGCAGTTTATCTTTCGCTAGGAACAATGAGCAGTTCTTC. Its protein is CASSLSFARNNEQFF.

The genes are TRBV6-5 and TRBJ2-5; 8 positions agree with TRBD1. The CDR3 covers 15 residues. Germline lookup yields CDR1 MNHEY and CDR2 SVGAGI. V lost 6 bases and J lost 5; bases outside the gene matches: 11. The CDR3 DNA reads as TGTGCCAGCAGACATGGGACAGGCCCTCGGGAGACCCAGTACTTC. Protein product: CASRHGTGPRETQYF.

Comments on this clone: Additional DNA sequences in this sample encode the identical CDR3. The genes are TRBV7-2 and TRBJ1-5, with D possibly matching TRBD1 (5 bases). This CDR3 has 14 amino acids. Germline V gene sequence: CDR1 SGHTA, CDR2 FQGNSA. V was pared by 0 bases and J by 4 bases, with 7 bases between. The CDR3 DNA sequence: TGTGCCAGCAGCTTAGCGGGGGGAAATCAGCCCCAGCATTTT. Amino acid sequence: CASSLAGGNQPQHF.

This chain connects TRBV21-1 to TRBJ1-3; the table's D call of TRBD1 was not tested on the DNA. TRBV21-1 is classified as a pseudogene. The CDR3 runs to 18 residues. The CDR3 sequence: CASSKWGQRENSGNTIYF. DNA of the CDR3: TGTGCCAGCAGCAAATGGGGCCAAAGAGAAAACTCTGGAAACACCATATATTTT.

The chain combines TRBV7-9 with TRBJ2-7, with TRBD2 identical over 9 bases. From germline, CDR1 is SEHNR and CDR2 FQNEAQ (reference sequence). This CDR3 has 15 amino acids. V lost 5 bases and J lost 3; bases outside the gene matches: 8. The DNA for the CDR3 is TGTGCCAGCAGCCCCAGACTAGCGGTCAACTACGAGCAGTACTTC. It translates to CASSPRLAVNYEQYF. Together with reference TRBV7-9 and TRBJ2-7, the CDR3 gives the full variable domain: DTGVSQNPRHKITKRGQNVTFRCDPISEHNRLYWYRQTLGQGPEFLTYFQNEAQLEKSRLLSDRFSAERPKGSFSTLEIQRTEQGDSAMYLCASSPRLAVNYEQYFGPGTRLTVT.